The 25 T cell receptor beta chains in this list originate from one sample, sequenced in a study of monozygotic twins with inflammatory bowel disease. For each CDR3 protein, TCRdb gives one entry from its re-call of the 5' RACE reads, without DNA. The sample table sets out 40,000 to 45,000 distinct CDR3 sequences. Sequenced material: blood. The receptors originated from a human donor with ulcerative colitis or Crohn's disease, or a healthy co-twin of an affected twin (not recorded which).

The chain has TRBV19 and TRBJ2-2; TCRdb outputs TRBD2, but without DNA this stays unchecked. This CDR3 contains 14 residues. The germline V gene has CDR1 LNHDA and CDR2 SQIVND (reference sequence). CDR3 in amino acids: CASSGTRRSGELFF.

V gene TRBV6-1 combines with J gene TRBJ1-1. The CDR3 covers 14 residues. Germline loops: CDR1 MNHNS, CDR2 SASEGT. The chain's CDR3 is CASRSFGEMAEAFF.

The chain has TRBV6-6 and TRBJ2-1. CDR1 is MNHNY, CDR2 SVGAGI, per germline (reference sequence). This CDR3 comprises 14 residues. The CDR3 region is CASSYSYANNEQFF.

The chain links TRBV7-8 to TRBJ2-2; TCRdb calls TRBD1, which cannot be checked without DNA. There are 16 residues in the CDR3. Germline loops: CDR1 SGHVS, CDR2 FQNEAQ. CDR3 protein: CASSLAGRGGTGELFF. The full variable domain, rest sourced from reference TRBV7-8 and TRBJ2-2, is GAGVSQSPRYKVAKRGQDVALRCDPISGHVSLFWYQQALGQGPEFLTYFQNEAQLDKSGLPSDRFFAERPEGSVSTLKIQRTQQEDSAVYLCASSLAGRGGTGELFFGEGSRLTVL.

The rearrangement links TRBV3-1 to TRBJ2-5; TCRdb indicates TRBD2, and absent DNA this call remains unverified. The CDR3 is 17 residues long. Germline CDR1 reads LGHDT; CDR2 reads YNNKEL (reference sequence). The CDR3 protein is CASSPSLTSFREETQYF.

This chain joins TRBV6-5 and TRBJ2-5; TCRdb indicates TRBD1, and absent DNA this call remains unverified. Germline CDR1 is MNHEY and CDR2 is SVGAGI. This CDR3 comprises 11 residues. The CDR3 region is CATGLEGTQYF.

This chain links TRBV15 with TRBJ1-3; checking the TCRdb D call of TRBD1 is not possible without DNA. The CDR3 is 16 residues long. Germline CDR1 LNHNV, CDR2 YYDKDF (reference sequence). The CDR3 loop is CATSRAEDRTGNTIYF.

The chain has TRBV20-1 and TRBJ2-1; lacking DNA, the TRBD2 call made by TCRdb goes unchecked. This CDR3 has 14 amino acids. Germline assignment: CDR1 DFQATT and CDR2 SNEGSKA (reference sequence). This CDR3 reads CSASKTSGYNEQFF.

This rearrangement joins TRBV5-1 to TRBJ2-1; the D gene TCRdb calls, TRBD2, cannot be checked with no DNA. The CDR3 is made up of 14 amino acids. CDR1 is SGHRS, CDR2 YFSETQ, per germline. The CDR3 here is CASSPGTSLDEQFF.

The chain has TRBV11-2 and TRBJ2-7. The CDR3 loop spans 13 amino acids. Germline loops: CDR1 SGHAT, CDR2 FQNNGV. The CDR3 here is CASSSQGSGEQYF.

The chain is built from TRBV20-1 and TRBJ2-7; lacking DNA, the TRBD2 call made by TCRdb goes unchecked. This CDR3 has 15 amino acids. Germline CDR1 and CDR2: DFQATT and SNEGSKA (reference sequence). Here the CDR3 reads CSARGPSGGPYEQYF.

The V call is TRBV3-1, the J call TRBJ2-4; the D call from TCRdb, TRBD2, cannot be confirmed without DNA. The CDR3 is 14 amino acids. Germline lookup yields CDR1 LGHDT and CDR2 YNNKEL (reference sequence). Here the CDR3 reads CASSQTSGINIQYF.

The V and J genes are TRBV5-1 and TRBJ1-6; TCRdb picks TRBD1, but there is no DNA to check that call. The CDR3 runs 16 residues. Germline assignment: CDR1 SGHRS and CDR2 YFSETQ. The CDR3 loop reads CASSLVLQGSNSPLHF.

This chain links TRBV15 with TRBJ2-1; TCRdb's D call of TRBD2 is untestable without DNA. CDR1 is LNHNV, CDR2 YYDKDF, per germline (reference sequence). CDR3 length: 15 residues. CDR3 sequence: CATSTGTSRDNEQFF.

The genes are TRBV18 and TRBJ2-1; the D call from TCRdb, TRBD1, cannot be confirmed without DNA. Germline CDR1 KGHSH, CDR2 LQKENI. The CDR3 runs 15 residues. The CDR3 here is CASYGGQGYYNEQFF.

J is TRBJ1-1 and V is TRBV5-1; TCRdb gives TRBD1 as the D gene, but with no DNA this cannot be confirmed. This CDR3 is built from 15 residues. Germline loops: CDR1 SGHRS, CDR2 YFSETQ. The CDR3 is CASSSQTGGVTEAFF.

This chain uses TRBV20-1 with TRBJ1-2; TCRdb's assignment of TRBD1 cannot be checked, as there is no DNA. The CDR3 has 13 residues. The germline V gene encodes CDR1 DFQATT and CDR2 SNEGSKA (reference sequence). CDR3: CSARRDSYYGYTF.

The V and J genes are TRBV29-1 and TRBJ2-3; the D call from TCRdb, TRBD1, cannot be confirmed without DNA. This CDR3 contains 14 residues. Per the germline V gene, CDR1 is SQVTM and CDR2 is ANQGSEA. The chain's CDR3 is CSVVGGARTDTQYF.

V and J are TRBV9 and TRBJ2-3; TCRdb selects TRBD2, and the lack of DNA leaves this call unchecked. From germline, CDR1 is SGDLS and CDR2 YYNGEE. The CDR3 extends over 15 amino acids. CDR3 region: CASSVGLVNSDTQYF.

The chain is built from TRBV6-1 and TRBJ2-7; with no DNA, the TCRdb D assignment of TRBD1 cannot be verified. This CDR3 spans 15 amino acids. Looked up from germline, CDR1 is MNHNS and CDR2 is SASEGT. The chain's CDR3 is CASSGADRGIYEQYF.

This chain links TRBV20-1 with TRBJ1-2; absent DNA, TCRdb's TRBD1 call cannot be checked. The germline V gene has CDR1 DFQATT and CDR2 SNEGSKA (reference sequence). This CDR3 comprises 12 residues. The CDR3 sequence: CSAATGGYGYTF.

CDR3 sequence reads: CAWTTSDIRDEQFF. The chain employs TRBV30 and TRBJ2-1; TCRdb's D gene call, TRBD2, goes unchecked for lack of DNA. In germline, CDR1 is GTSNPN, CDR2 SVGIG (reference sequence). The CDR3 is 14 amino acids.

The gene calls are TRBV27 and TRBJ1-2. Per germline, CDR1 MNHEY and CDR2 SMNVEV (reference sequence). The CDR3 has 14 residues. The CDR3 region is CASSPRRADYGYTF.

This chain uses TRBV7-2 with TRBJ2-1; the D gene TCRdb calls, TRBD1, cannot be checked with no DNA. The V gene's germline CDR1 is SGHTA and CDR2 FQGNSA. The CDR3 totals 13 residues. The CDR3 loop reads CASSLGGRIEQFF.

V is TRBV5-4 and J is TRBJ2-7; TCRdb lists TRBD1, though no DNA is available to test this call. Germline CDR1 and CDR2: SGHNT and YYREEE (reference sequence). The CDR3 extends over 15 amino acids. CDR3 amino acids: CASRSGQGSSYEQYF.